These 13 T cell receptor beta chains were all obtained from the same sample, sequenced in a study of cytomegalovirus exposure and HLA in healthy donors. It was with 60 Vbeta and 13 Jbeta primers that the PCR ran. Sequencing used immunoSEQ multiplex PCR; TCRdb keeps in-frame clones, though not all of them. The sample gives about 150,000 clones, around two thirds of which show up once; around 1.9% is in the top ten. Input material: PBMCs. These receptors were taken from a woman aged 55-69 years in good health and CMV-seropositive.

This clone was found a few times. The genes are TRBV6-1 and TRBJ1-1; 8 nucleotides agree with TRBD1. CDR1 is MNHNS, CDR2 SASEGT, per germline. The CDR3 is 13 amino acids. Germline trimming cut 6 bases from V and 6 bases from J; bases unmatched to any gene: 6. This chain's CDR3 is CASRETGVAEAFF. The DNA of the CDR3 is TGTGCCAGCAGGGAGACAGGGGTCGCTGAAGCTTTCTTT.

This rearrangement joins TRBV6-1 to TRBJ1-1; D gene uncertain. The V end lost 7 bases, the J end lost 4 bases, and 13 bases lay between the germline ends. The CDR3 runs 13 residues. The germline V gene has CDR1 MNHNS and CDR2 SASEGT. The CDR3 nucleotides read TGTGCCAGCACAAGGGAGGTGGGCACTGAAGCTTTCTTT. This sequence encodes CASTREVGTEAFF.

The chain carries TRBV18 and TRBJ2-1, with TRBD2 matching over 13 bases. This CDR3 is built from 19 residues. Germline values: CDR1 KGHSH, CDR2 LQKENI. J was trimmed by 0 bases and V by 1 base; bases with no gene match: 6. The CDR3 DNA reads TGTGCCAGCTCACCACTCACTAGCGGGAGGGTGGGCTCCTACAATGAGCAGTTCTTC. Protein: CASSPLTSGRVGSYNEQFF.

This clone was observed a handful of times. The chain combines TRBV30 with TRBJ2-7; possibly TRBD2 for D (5 bases). Germline loops: CDR1 GTSNPN, CDR2 SVGIG (reference sequence). Trimming took 0 bases from V and 3 from J, leaving 15 bases between them. There are 15 residues in the CDR3. The DNA for the CDR3 is TGTGCCTGGAGTGTACGAGGGCTAGGTGGCTACGAGCAGTACTTC. Its protein product is CAWSVRGLGGYEQYF.

V usage is TRBV25-1 and J usage is TRBJ2-5; TRBD2 might be the D (5 bases). The V and J ends lost 2 bases and 2 bases respectively, with 9 bases between them. Germline V gives CDR1 MGHDK, CDR2 SYGVNS. This CDR3 comprises 14 residues. The CDR3 sequence: CASSEMRVQETQYF. For the CDR3, the DNA is TGTGCCAGCAGTGAAATGAGGGTACAAGAGACCCAGTACTTC.

The chain employs TRBV6-6 and TRBJ2-5; D ambiguous. Germline V gene sequence: CDR1 MNHNY, CDR2 SVGAGI (reference sequence). The V gene lost 2 bases and the J gene lost 3 bases, with 7 bases spanning the gap. The CDR3 length is 13 residues. CDR3 DNA: TGTGCCAGCAGTTACACAGTTAAAGAGACCCAGTACTTC. It specifies CASSYTVKETQYF.

This chain uses TRBV30 with TRBJ1-4; D perhaps matches TRBD1 (5 bases). V was cut by 1 base and J by 5 bases, with 8 bases left in between. The CDR3 is 13 amino acids. Germline-derived CDR1 and CDR2 are GTSNPN and SVGIG (reference sequence). The DNA of the CDR3 is TGTGCCTGGAGTGCTGGGGCGAATGAAAAACTGTTTTTT. It codes for CAWSAGANEKLFF.

The chain employs TRBV6-1 and TRBJ2-6, with 8 bases matching TRBD2. Germline trimming cut 4 bases from V and 4 bases from J; bases unmatched to any gene: 3. The CDR3 totals 15 residues. Germline assignment: CDR1 MNHNS and CDR2 SASEGT. The CDR3 DNA reads TGTGCCAGCAGTGCCGGGGGGGCCGGGGCCAACGTCCTGACTTTC. Its protein product is CASSAGGAGANVLTF.

This clone was seen a few times. This chain joins TRBV4-2 and TRBJ2-1; 7 bases match TRBD2. The CDR3 loop spans 17 amino acids. Germline V CDR1 and CDR2: LGHNA, YNFKEQ. V shed 1 base and J 7 bases; nucleotides not matched to a gene: 13. The CDR3 region has the DNA TGTGCCAGCAGCCAAGGAGGGTATGGACTAGGGGAAAATGAGCAGTTCTTC. This sequence encodes CASSQGGYGLGENEQFF.

The chain couples TRBV5-6 to TRBJ2-4; a weak D match, TRBD1 (5 bases). The CDR3 is 14 residues long. Germline values: CDR1 SGHDT, CDR2 YYEEEE. Trimming cost V 1 base and J 5 bases, with 10 bases left between them. CDR3 nucleotides: TGTGCCAGCAGCTTGAGGCAGGGTCAAAACATTCAGTACTTC. This translates into CASSLRQGQNIQYF.

This clone was recorded once. The CDR3 loop reads CASMSSTDTQYF. The CDR3 DNA reads as TGTGCCAGTATGTCTAGCACAGATACGCAGTATTTT. V and J are TRBV28 and TRBJ2-3; D is uncertain. Germline-derived CDR1 and CDR2 are MDHEN and SYDVKM. Trimming removed 9 bases at V and 0 bases at J, with 7 bases between. The CDR3 covers 12 residues.

The CDR3 is CASSASGSLKDTQYF. DNA of the CDR3: TGTGCCAGCAGCGCTAGCGGGAGTCTTAAAGATACGCAGTATTTT. The J gene is TRBJ2-3, the V gene TRBV2; 10 bases are a match to TRBD2. V shed 6 bases and J 5 bases; nucleotides not matched to a gene: 8. The CDR3 totals 15 residues. CDR1 and CDR2 from the germline V gene are SNHLY and FYNNEI.

J is TRBJ1-3 and V is TRBV19; D call uncertain. V was trimmed by 7 bases and J by 2 bases, leaving 12 bases between them. The germline V gene has CDR1 LNHDA and CDR2 SQIVND (reference sequence). CDR3 length: 14 residues. The chain's CDR3 is CASMAGNTGNTIYF. The CDR3 DNA sequence: TGTGCCAGTATGGCGGGGAATACTGGAAACACCATATATTTT.